This T cell receptor delta chain was observed in a study of gamma-delta T cells after stem cell transplantation. TCRdb called clones from the RT-PCR reads again using CATT. The table has 2,000 to 2,500 delta-chain clones, around 8% seen once. CDR1 and CDR2 (germline): GEAIGNYY, EKD. Unmatched junction bases numbered 11, after V lost 0 bases and J lost 1 base. The CDR3 covers 19 residues. A few counts support this clone. Given a far larger clone just one base away, this is likely a sequencing read error. At the DNA level, this CDR3 is encoded by other sequences in the same sample as well. The specimen sequenced was gamma-delta T cells. The sequence was collected from a human donor. It is not recorded whose cells these are; they may come from a transplant donor. The V gene is TRDV2, the J gene TRDJ1, with 12 bases lining up with TRDD3. CDR3 sequence: CACDTMASGGYAGTDKLIF. CDR3 nucleotide sequence: TGTGCCTGTGACACCATGGCTTCTGGGGGATACGCGGGCACCGATAAACTCATCTTT.